These 9 T cell receptor beta chains came from one sample sequenced in a study of OX40 agonist ivuxolimab in advanced cancers. Method: immunoSEQ multiplex PCR; TCRdb's copy keeps in-frame clones and lacks some. This sample has about 73,000 clones, with approximately 90% found just once. The sequences come from CD4+ or CD8+ T cells sorted from blood, collected in a trial of the OX40 agonist ivuxolimab. The receptors derive from an adult with an advanced solid tumor such as melanoma, head and neck, liver or kidney cancer.

The CDR3 loop is CASSILDRGRTEAFF. CDR3 DNA: TGTGCCAGTAGTATATTGGACAGGGGAAGGACTGAAGCTTTCTTT. V usage is TRBV19 and J usage is TRBJ1-1, with 9 bases fitting TRBD1. Losses at the gene ends were 2 bases for V and 5 bases for J; bases not matched to a gene: 6. Germline lookup yields CDR1 LNHDA and CDR2 SQIVND (reference sequence). The CDR3 sequence is 15 residues long. Complete variable domain (other parts from reference TRBV19 and TRBJ1-1): DGGITQSPKYLFRKEGQNVTLSCEQNLNHDAMYWYRQDPGQGLRLIYYSQIVNDFQKGDIAEGYSVSREKKESFPLTVTSAQKNPTAFYLCASSILDRGRTEAFFGQGTRLTVV.

The table lists this clone with a count of one. The chain combines TRBV27 with TRBJ1-4; maybe TRBD1 (5 bases). V lost 8 bases, J lost 6 bases, and 7 bases lay in between. The CDR3 covers 11 residues. Germline V gene lookup returns CDR1 MNHEY and CDR2 SMNVEV (reference sequence). CDR3 sequence (DNA): TGTGCCAGCCCCAGGGATGAAAAACTGTTTTTT. It is translated as CASPRDEKLFF. The variable domain in full, with the rest retrieved from reference TRBV27 and TRBJ1-4, is EAQVTQNPRYLITVTGKKLTVTCSQNMNHEYMSWYRQDPGLGLRQIYYSMNVEVTDKGDVPEGYKVSRKEKRNFPLILESPSPNQTSLYFCASPRDEKLFFGSGTQLSVL.

This chain links TRBV18 with TRBJ1-2, with D tentatively TRBD1 (6 bases). V was cut by 6 bases and J by 5 bases, with 25 bases left in between. The CDR3 is made up of 17 amino acids. CDR1 and CDR2 from the germline V gene are KGHSH and LQKENI. The DNA for the CDR3 is TGTGCCAGCTCCCGTTCCCATGAACCGGGACAAATATATGGCTACACCTTC. Translating gives CASSRSHEPGQIYGYTF.

The chain recombines TRBV27 with TRBJ2-7; 11 bases align to TRBD2. V trimming: 6 bases; J trimming: 7 bases; junction bases outside the gene matches: 8. CDR1 is MNHEY, CDR2 SMNVEV, per germline (reference sequence). The CDR3 is 14 amino acids. This CDR3 is CASRYSGGAGEQYF. The DNA of the CDR3 is TGTGCCAGCAGGTATAGCGGGGGGGCGGGTGAGCAGTACTTC.

This CDR3 reads CASSAPGGTEAFF. The CDR3 DNA reads as TGTGCCAGCAGTGCCCCAGGGGGTACTGAAGCTTTCTTT. The chain couples TRBV27 to TRBJ1-1; TRBD1 matches 7 bases. From germline, CDR1 is MNHEY and CDR2 SMNVEV (reference sequence). The CDR3 sequence is 13 residues long. The junction had 5 bases not matched to a gene; V was cut back by 5 bases and J by 5 bases.

The chain recombines TRBV19 with TRBJ2-3, with a weak D call TRBD2 (6 bases). Germline CDR1 and CDR2: LNHDA and SQIVND (reference sequence). There are 15 residues in the CDR3. Trimming took 3 bases from V and 2 from J, leaving 12 bases between them. The DNA for the CDR3 is TGTGCCAGTAGTATTGGGTGGGGGGACACAGATACGCAGTATTTT. Translation: CASSIGWGDTDTQYF.

V gene TRBV5-1 combines with J gene TRBJ2-5; 15 bases are shared with TRBD2. In germline, CDR1 is SGHRS, CDR2 YFSETQ. This CDR3 has 17 amino acids. J was trimmed by 2 bases and V by 3 bases; bases with no gene match: 5. CDR3 nucleotide sequence: TGCGCCAGCAGCTCGGGACTAGCGGGAGGTGGGCAAGAGACCCAGTACTTC. This encodes CASSSGLAGGGQETQYF.

The gene calls are TRBV27 and TRBJ2-1; weak D call: TRBD2 (5 bases). CDR3 length: 15 amino acids. V was shortened by 6 bases and J by 2 bases, with 14 bases between the two germline ends. Looked up from germline, CDR1 is MNHEY and CDR2 is SMNVEV (reference sequence). Here the CDR3 reads CASRQGRAAYNEQFF. The CDR3 nucleotides are TGTGCCAGCAGACAAGGGAGAGCAGCCTACAATGAGCAGTTCTTC.

CDR3 amino acids: CASKELKGSGDLYNEQFF. CDR3 in DNA: TGTGCCAGCAAGGAGTTGAAAGGGTCGGGAGACCTCTACAATGAGCAGTTCTTC. The chain uses TRBV7-2 and TRBJ2-1; D perhaps matches TRBD2 (6 bases). Trimming took off 7 bases at V and 3 bases at J, with 25 bases between the two ends. From germline, CDR1 is SGHTA and CDR2 FQGNSA. The CDR3 is made up of 18 amino acids.